Within the sample, the clone carrying this TCR beta chain is medium-sized. Its antigen remains unidentified. This specimen comes from a study of liver allograft versus peripheral blood T cells. Study-level background: Comparing T cell receptor repertoires in transplanted livers with those in recipients' peripheral blood was part of the design.

Findings of the study overall: As reported, T cell receptor repertoires inside liver allografts differed from those present in peripheral blood.

The CDR3 loop spans 15 amino acids. The V segment lost 2 bases and the J segment 5 bases; nucleotides outside the gene matches: 6. CDR1 and CDR2 (germline): MNHEY, SVGAGI. TCRdb analysed the reads with MiXCR anew, one entry per CDR3 protein. Of 9,000 to 10,000 distinct CDR3 sequences in the sample, roughly 20% were seen once. The sequence derives from a human patient who had a liver transplant. Among the T cells, some may be from the graft donor. This chain connects TRBV6-5 to TRBJ1-1; 9 bases are a match to TRBD1. CDR3 sequence (DNA): TGTGCCAGCAGTTACAAGGGACAGGGCAGGACTGAAGCTTTCTTT. Translating gives CASSYKGQGRTEAFF.